Ten or more counts support the clone carrying this TCR beta chain. Its antigen remains unidentified. This specimen belongs to a study of CD8 T cells in ankylosing spondylitis. General study points: The authors found the disease-linked clones to be CD8+ and relatively rare in peripheral blood. Blood from ankylosing spondylitis patients appeared to carry a characteristic roughly 8-variant TCR beta motif.

The V end was cut by 4 bases, the J end by 1 base, with 7 bases between. The CDR3 has 13 amino acids. Libraries of TCR beta came from quantitative 5'-RACE with molecular barcodes. In TCRdb, the 5' RACE reads were re-called with MiXCR into one record per CDR3 protein. The repertoire holds about 360,000 distinct CDR3 sequences, with approximately 22% as singletons. The chain uses TRBV12-3 or TRBV12-4 and TRBJ2-5, with a possible D match to TRBD1 (5 bases). Sequencing used blood, either unsorted or a sorted T cell fraction (not recorded which). The clonotype originates from a male donor with ankylosing spondylitis or in good health (not recorded which). The CDR3 region is CASSSRGQETQYF. CDR3 coding DNA: TGTGCCAGCAGTTCTAGGGGCCAAGAGACCCAGTACTTC.